These 2 T cell receptor beta chains were all obtained from the same sample, sequenced in a study of T-cell reconstitution after alpha-beta-depleted transplantation in children. Preparation of the TCRbeta library was carried out with unique molecular identifiers. TCRdb re-called the PCR reads through MiXCR, storing one row per CDR3 protein. Of around 960,000 distinct CDR3 sequences in the sample, around 30% were seen once. The sample in question was PBMCs, mostly from graft donor cells, obtained 360 days after TCRalphabeta/CD19-depleted stem cell transplant. These receptors were collected from a boy younger than two who had a stem cell transplant for SCID, so the T cells may come from the graft donor.

This clonotype was counted a few times. V and J are TRBV5-1 and TRBJ2-7, with 10 bases identical to TRBD1. CDR1 is SGHRS, CDR2 YFSETQ, per germline. V was clipped by 3 bases and J by 4 bases; unmatched bases: 4. This CDR3 is built from 14 residues. CDR3 sequence reads: CASSWTGGPYEQYF. DNA for the CDR3: TGCGCCAGCAGCTGGACAGGGGGACCTTACGAGCAGTACTTC.

This sequence joins TRBV15 and TRBJ1-4; no definite D call. CDR1 is LNHNV, CDR2 YYDKDF, per germline (reference sequence). This CDR3 is built from 17 residues. V was cut by 1 base and J by 7 bases, with 19 bases left in between. CDR3 region: CATSRGKGRGMGEKLFF. The DNA of the CDR3 is TGTGCCACCAGCAGAGGAAAAGGGAGAGGCATGGGTGAAAAACTGTTTTTT.